The 23 T cell receptor beta chains given below trace back to one sample, sequenced in a study of human T cells and chemical hapten exposure (dated by TCRdb to the early 2020s). Libraries came from RACE. TCRdb shows the sequencer as NextSeq 500. TCRdb trimmed public reads at Q25 via fastp, called clones via MiXCR and kept in-frame beta chains. Records with the same CDR3 protein are collapsed into one entry carrying the most frequent genes and DNA. The sample yields fewer than 95,000 distinct CDR3 sequences; roughly 10% were counted once. The leading ten clones occupy roughly 2.2% of the sample. Read against the paper, the sample's time point label means: patch test 1, 2 weeks after DPC sensitization. This specimen's treatment or condition label, per the study, means: therapeutic diphenylcyclopropenone sensitization with weekly scalp DPC. The sample here was whole blood, taken in connection with sensitization to the hapten diphenylcyclopropenone (DPC). These receptors all stem from a man in his forties or fifties with alopecia areata. Some clones in this sample may be carry-over from other donors' samples.

In this sample, this clonotype turned up a few times. Here the CDR3 reads CASSQDGVEYF. CDR3 nucleotides: TGTGCCAGCAGCCAAGATGGCGTGGAGTACTTC. J is TRBJ2-7 and V is TRBV3-1; D gene ambiguous. Germline CDR1 is LGHDT and CDR2 is YNNKEL (reference sequence). The CDR3 spans 11 residues. V lost 0 bases and J 11 bases, leaving 8 bases between the germline ends.

This clonotype has just a few counts. The chain carries TRBV28 and TRBJ2-7; TRBD1 matches at 11 bases. The CDR3 covers 14 residues. V lost 6 bases, J lost 6 bases, and 7 bases stayed unmatched. CDR1 and CDR2 (germline): MDHEN, SYDVKM. CDR3 nucleotide sequence: TGTGCCAGCAGACAAACGGGACAGGGGGGCGAGCAGTACGTC. Encoded protein: CASRQTGQGGEQYV.

This sequence joins TRBV7-2 and TRBJ2-3; the match to TRBD2 covers 9 bases. The V gene's germline CDR1 is SGHTA and CDR2 FQGNSA. J was trimmed by 4 bases and V by 2 bases; bases with no gene match: 4. The CDR3 is 15 amino acids. The CDR3 is CASSLLVAGADTQYF. CDR3 in DNA: TGTGCCAGCAGCTTATTAGTAGCGGGAGCAGATACGCAGTATTTT.

This clonotype has ten or more counts. One end of the junction is discordant with germline, which a read error may explain. The chain uses TRBV20-1 and TRBJ2-7; the D gene is possibly TRBD2 (5 bases). The V gene's germline CDR1 is DFQATT and CDR2 SNEGSKA (reference sequence). This CDR3 spans 14 amino acids. Here the CDR3 DNA reads TGCAGTGTTAGAGGGCAGATACAGACCTACGAGCAGTACTTC. It yields the protein CSVRGQIQTYEQYF.

In regard to this clonotype: A single base separates this from a much larger clone, so it may be a read error. The V call is TRBV24-1, the J call TRBJ1-5, with no clear D. The CDR3 contains 14 residues. Germline V CDR1 and CDR2: KGHDR, SFDVKD. The CDR3 is CATSDRGFNQHQHF. CDR3 sequence (DNA): TGTGCCACCAGTGATCGAGGTTTCAATCAGCACCAGCATTTT.

This clonotype was picked up a small number of times. The chain's CDR3 is CASSLGLVRNEQFF. Here the CDR3 DNA reads TGTGCCAGCAGCCTGGGACTAGTTCGGAATGAGCAGTTCTTC. The V gene is TRBV5-6, the J gene TRBJ2-1, with 8 bases that match TRBD2. Germline V gives CDR1 SGHDT, CDR2 YYEEEE. The junction had 7 bases not matched to a gene; V was cut back by 4 bases and J by 7 bases. The CDR3 length is 14 residues.

A few counts support this clonotype. One end of the junction does not line up with germline, which may come from a read error. CDR3 protein: CSVRQGAAYEQYF. The CDR3 DNA follows: TGCAGTGTTAGACAGGGGGCCGCCTACGAGCAGTACTTC. This chain connects TRBV20-1 to TRBJ2-7; TRBD1 agrees at 10 bases. Germline V lookup: CDR1 DFQATT, CDR2 SNEGSKA (reference sequence). The CDR3 is 13 amino acids.

The CDR3 reads CSCDRGDRTEAFF. The CDR3 DNA reads TGCAGCTGCGACCGAGGGGATCGGACTGAAGCTTTCTTT. The V call is TRBV29-1, the J call TRBJ1-1, with a possible D match to TRBD1 (5 bases). Trimming shortened V by 8 bases and J by 5 bases, and 18 bases separated the two germline ends. CDR3 size: 13 residues. In germline, CDR1 is SQVTM, CDR2 ANQGSEA.

CDR3 bases: TGTGCCATCAGGGGAGGTACTAGCACAGATACGCAGTATTTT. Translation gives CAIRGGTSTDTQYF. V and J are TRBV10-3 and TRBJ2-3; possibly TRBD2 for D (6 bases). The CDR3 totals 14 residues. Per the germline V gene, CDR1 is ENHRY and CDR2 is SYGVKD. The V and J ends lost 6 bases and 0 bases respectively, with 10 bases between them.

V gene TRBV14 combines with J gene TRBJ2-7; 13 bases match TRBD2. Germline V gene data show CDR1 as SGHDN and CDR2 as FVKESK. CDR3 length equals 16 residues. The V gene end was trimmed by 3 bases and the J gene end by 5 bases; junction bases not matched to a gene: 7. The CDR3 nucleotides read TGTGCCAGCAGCCACATGGGACTAGCGGGATATAACGAGCAGTACTTC. It yields the protein CASSHMGLAGYNEQYF.

This clonotype was found many times. The chain combines TRBV29-1 with TRBJ2-7, with 7 bases fitting TRBD2. Per germline, CDR1 SQVTM and CDR2 ANQGSEA. This CDR3 has 14 amino acids. The V gene end was trimmed by 3 bases and the J gene end by 0 bases; junction bases not matched to a gene: 5. This chain's CDR3 is CSVDSASGSYEQYF. CDR3 DNA: TGCAGCGTTGATAGTGCTAGCGGCTCCTACGAGCAGTACTTC.

The gene calls are TRBV29-1 and TRBJ1-2; D remains unclear. Trimming left V 5 bases short and J 5 bases short, with 15 bases between. CDR1 is SQVTM, CDR2 ANQGSEA, per germline. The CDR3 sequence is 13 residues long. CDR3 in DNA: TGCAGCGTTTCTAGGGCCGCGACGTATGGCTACACCTTC. Residues: CSVSRAATYGYTF.

In this sample, this clonotype turned up a few times. The chain couples TRBV7-8 to TRBJ2-3; 8 positions agree with TRBD2. The CDR3 runs 15 residues. CDR1 SGHVS and CDR2 FQNEAQ come from the germline V gene. With V trimmed by 6 bases and J by 3 bases, 8 bases remained unmatched. Here the CDR3 DNA reads TGTGCCAGCAGTCTGCCGGGAGGGCCAACAGATACGCAGTATTTT. It translates to CASSLPGGPTDTQYF. Filled out from reference TRBV7-8 and TRBJ2-3, the complete variable domain reads GAGVSQSPRYKVAKRGQDVALRCDPISGHVSLFWYQQALGQGPEFLTYFQNEAQLDKSGLPSDRFFAERPEGSVSTLKIQRTQQEDSAVYLCASSLPGGPTDTQYFGPGTRLTVL.

The rearrangement joins TRBV5-1 to TRBJ1-1; a possible D gene is TRBD1 (6 bases). There are 15 residues in the CDR3. Germline lookup yields CDR1 SGHRS and CDR2 YFSETQ. V was shortened by 3 bases and J by 2 bases, with 14 bases between the two germline ends. The CDR3 region is CASSYKTGVNTEAFF. The DNA of the CDR3 is TGCGCCAGCAGCTACAAGACAGGCGTAAACACTGAAGCTTTCTTT.

This clonotype appeared a few times. V usage is TRBV12-3 or TRBV12-4 and J usage is TRBJ1-1; D call uncertain. The CDR3 is made up of 13 amino acids. Trimming cost V 4 bases and J 7 bases, with 13 bases left between them. The CDR3 nucleotides are TGTGCCAGCAGTTCTAGTGCCGGGATTGAAGCTTTCTTT. Its protein is CASSSSAGIEAFF.

The gene calls are TRBV29-1 and TRBJ2-3; perhaps TRBD1 as D (7 bases). V shed 7 bases and J shed 3 bases, with 8 bases lying between them. In germline, CDR1 is SQVTM, CDR2 ANQGSEA. This CDR3 comprises 11 residues. This CDR3 reads CSAGGTDTQYF. The CDR3 nucleotides are TGCAGCGCAGGGGGGACAGATACGCAGTATTTT.

This clonotype was seen many times. The V and J genes are TRBV28 and TRBJ1-2; 10 bases are a match to TRBD1. The germline V gene encodes CDR1 MDHEN and CDR2 SYDVKM. V trimming: 5 bases; J trimming: 5 bases; junction bases outside the gene matches: 5. CDR3 length: 14 residues. In DNA, the CDR3 is TGTGCCAGCAGTCCGGGACAGGGGACATATGGCTACACCTTC. Protein product: CASSPGQGTYGYTF.

This clonotype occurred many times. The chain has TRBV11-1 and TRBJ2-5; either TRBD1 or TRBD2 may supply D (6 bases each). The germline V and J ends were trimmed by 5 bases and 4 bases, with 8 bases remaining between them. This CDR3 is 12 amino acids long. CDR1 and CDR2 from the germline V gene are SGHAT and FQDESV (reference sequence). CDR3 amino acids: CASSKGGETQYF. The DNA for the CDR3 is TGTGCCAGCAGCAAGGGGGGAGAGACCCAGTACTTC. Combining the CDR3 with reference TRBV11-1 and TRBJ2-5 gives the whole variable domain EAEVAQSPRYKITEKSQAVAFWCDPISGHATLYWYRQILGQGPELLVQFQDESVVDDSQLPKDRFSAERLKGVDSTLKIQPAELGDSAMYLCASSKGGETQYFGPGTRLLVL.

CDR3: CASSLDRVFDNEQFF. CDR3 nucleotide sequence: TGTGCCAGCAGCTTGGACAGGGTTTTCGACAATGAGCAGTTCTTC. J is TRBJ2-1 and V is TRBV5-4; a possible D gene is TRBD1 (6 bases). Germline V lookup: CDR1 SGHNT, CDR2 YYREEE (reference sequence). Trimming removed 0 bases from V and 5 bases from J, with 12 bases in between. The CDR3 extends over 15 amino acids.

This rearrangement joins TRBV1 to TRBJ2-3; the table's D call, TRBD2, was not checked against the DNA. TRBV1 has pseudogene status. This CDR3 is built from 19 residues. The CDR3 sequence: CTSSRIPRGLAGSTDTQYF. CDR3 nucleotides: TGCACCAGCAGCCGAATCCCCCGGGGACTAGCGGGAAGCACAGATACGCAGTATTTT.

The genes are TRBV6-2 or TRBV6-3 and TRBJ2-1, with 7 bases that match TRBD2. The length of the CDR3 is 16 residues. CDR1 and CDR2 (germline): MNHEY, SVGEGT. After removal of 4 bases from V and 4 bases from J, the junction contained 10 bases not matched to a gene. The chain's CDR3 is CASSLAGVREYNEQFF. The CDR3 nucleotides are TGTGCCAGCAGTTTGGCGGGAGTGAGGGAATACAATGAGCAGTTCTTC.

This clonotype was picked up many times. The rearrangement links TRBV7-2 to TRBJ1-4, with D unresolved. The germline CDR1 and CDR2 sequences are SGHTA and FQGNSA. The CDR3 loop spans 14 amino acids. Between the trimmed V and J ends, which lost 3 bases and 5 bases, there was a span of 10 bases. This CDR3 reads CASSFGFTNEKLFF. Written as DNA, the CDR3 is TGTGCCAGCAGCTTCGGGTTCACGAATGAAAAACTGTTTTTT.

This clonotype occurred a few times. The chain uses TRBV30 and TRBJ2-7, with D perhaps matching TRBD1 or TRBD2 (6 bases each). CDR3 length: 13 amino acids. Trimming stripped 7 bases from V and 5 bases from J, with 18 bases between. The germline V gene has CDR1 GTSNPN and CDR2 SVGIG (reference sequence). This CDR3 is CASSDGGQDEQYV. CDR3 DNA sequence: TGTGCCTCCTCGGATGGGGGGCAGGACGAGCAGTACGTC.